This paragraph reports one T cell receptor beta chain. The antigen remains unidentified. Assay used: immunoSEQ multiplex PCR; TCRdb lists only in-frame clones, some missing. The sample includes 55,000 to 75,000 clones, about three quarters of them seen just once. Germline CDR1 SGHTA, CDR2 FQGNSA. The CDR3 consists of 15 residues. V lost 2 bases, J lost 5 bases, and 3 bases stayed unmatched. This sample stems from a study of T cell responses to AZD1222 COVID-19 vaccine. Study at large: Analysis merged second doses at about 4 or about 12 weeks.

Study observations and caveats: CD4 TCRs linked to vaccination spanned spike, dominating at 160-218 and 743-854. As reported, nearly half of all spike-specific TCRs target variant regions that are unmutated.

The gene calls are TRBV7-2 and TRBJ1-6; TRBD1 agrees at 7 bases. This clonotype was obtained from an adult in good health. Sequences were derived from peripheral blood, sampled on day 0 of AZD1222 vaccination. The CDR3 here is CASSLLRGNNSPLHF. In DNA form, the CDR3 reads TGTGCCAGCAGCTTACTCAGGGGGAATAATTCACCCCTCCACTTT.